This T cell receptor (beta chain) comes out of a study of blood T cell repertoires in COVID-19. Study-level information: Spain, Italy and the United States supplied samples that represented acute and convalescent COVID-19. T cells, B-cell-depleted T cells, or PBMCs provided the cDNA or gDNA that served as material.

In the authors' methods: Scientists estimated how many nucleated cells there were by amplifying reference gene primers. Only in-frame clones appear in the TCRdb table, and some are missing; sequencing was by immunoSEQ multiplex PCR. V, J and clone size were drawn from that table, and D and trimming were deduced from the DNA. The table shows roughly 250,000 clones, with over 75% occurring only once. The ends were cut back, 5 bases at V and 1 base at J, with 8 bases in the middle. The germline V gene encodes CDR1 SGHTA and CDR2 FQGTGA. The CDR3 totals 14 residues. The sequence was collected from a woman in her thirties or forties who had recovered from COVID-19. The rearrangement uses TRBV7-3 and TRBJ2-2, with a weak D call TRBD1 (6 bases). Sequencing was done on a sample of peripheral blood. The CDR3 reads CASSPQGNTGELFF. The CDR3 bases are TGTGCCAGCAGCCCACAGGGGAACACCGGGGAGCTGTTTTTT.